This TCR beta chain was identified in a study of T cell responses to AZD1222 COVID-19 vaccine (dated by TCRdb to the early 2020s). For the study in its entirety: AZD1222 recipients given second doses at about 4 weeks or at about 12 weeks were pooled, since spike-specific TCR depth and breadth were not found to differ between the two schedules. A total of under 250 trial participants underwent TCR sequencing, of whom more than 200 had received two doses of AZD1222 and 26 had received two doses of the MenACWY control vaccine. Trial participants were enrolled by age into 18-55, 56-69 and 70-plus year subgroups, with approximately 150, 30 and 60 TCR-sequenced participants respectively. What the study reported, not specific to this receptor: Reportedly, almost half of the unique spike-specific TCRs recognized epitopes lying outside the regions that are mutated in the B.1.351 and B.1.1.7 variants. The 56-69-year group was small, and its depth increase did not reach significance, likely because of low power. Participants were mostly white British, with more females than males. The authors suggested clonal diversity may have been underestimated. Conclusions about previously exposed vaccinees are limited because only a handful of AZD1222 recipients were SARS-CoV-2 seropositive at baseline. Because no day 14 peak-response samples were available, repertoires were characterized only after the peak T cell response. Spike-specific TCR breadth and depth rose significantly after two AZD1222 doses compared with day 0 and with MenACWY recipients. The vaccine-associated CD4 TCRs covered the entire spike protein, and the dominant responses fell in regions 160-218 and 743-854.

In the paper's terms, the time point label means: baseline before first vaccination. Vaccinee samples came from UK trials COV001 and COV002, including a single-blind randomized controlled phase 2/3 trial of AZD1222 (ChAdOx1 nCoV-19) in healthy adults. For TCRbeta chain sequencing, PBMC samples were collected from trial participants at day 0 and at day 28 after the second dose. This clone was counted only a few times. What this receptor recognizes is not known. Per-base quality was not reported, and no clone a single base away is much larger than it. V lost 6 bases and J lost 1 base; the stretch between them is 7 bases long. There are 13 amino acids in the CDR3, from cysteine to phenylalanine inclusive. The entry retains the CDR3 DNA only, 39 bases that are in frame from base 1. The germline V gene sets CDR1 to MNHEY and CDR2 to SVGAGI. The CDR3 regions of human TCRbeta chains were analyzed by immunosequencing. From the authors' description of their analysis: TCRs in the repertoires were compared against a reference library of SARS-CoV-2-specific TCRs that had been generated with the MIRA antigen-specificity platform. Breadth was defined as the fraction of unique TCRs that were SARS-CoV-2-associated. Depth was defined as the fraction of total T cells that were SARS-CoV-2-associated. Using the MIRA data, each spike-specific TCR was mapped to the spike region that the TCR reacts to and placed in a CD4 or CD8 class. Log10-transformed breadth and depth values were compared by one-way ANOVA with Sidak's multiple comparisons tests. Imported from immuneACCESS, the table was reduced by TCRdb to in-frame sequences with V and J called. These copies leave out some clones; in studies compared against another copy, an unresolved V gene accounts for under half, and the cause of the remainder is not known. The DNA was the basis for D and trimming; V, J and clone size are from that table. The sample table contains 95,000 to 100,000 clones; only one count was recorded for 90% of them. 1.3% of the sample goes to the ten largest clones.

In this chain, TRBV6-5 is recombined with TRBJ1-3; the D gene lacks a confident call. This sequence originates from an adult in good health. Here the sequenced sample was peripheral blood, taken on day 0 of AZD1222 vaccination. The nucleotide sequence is TGTGCCAGCAGATGGGGATCTGGAAACACCATATATTTT. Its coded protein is CASRWGSGNTIYF.